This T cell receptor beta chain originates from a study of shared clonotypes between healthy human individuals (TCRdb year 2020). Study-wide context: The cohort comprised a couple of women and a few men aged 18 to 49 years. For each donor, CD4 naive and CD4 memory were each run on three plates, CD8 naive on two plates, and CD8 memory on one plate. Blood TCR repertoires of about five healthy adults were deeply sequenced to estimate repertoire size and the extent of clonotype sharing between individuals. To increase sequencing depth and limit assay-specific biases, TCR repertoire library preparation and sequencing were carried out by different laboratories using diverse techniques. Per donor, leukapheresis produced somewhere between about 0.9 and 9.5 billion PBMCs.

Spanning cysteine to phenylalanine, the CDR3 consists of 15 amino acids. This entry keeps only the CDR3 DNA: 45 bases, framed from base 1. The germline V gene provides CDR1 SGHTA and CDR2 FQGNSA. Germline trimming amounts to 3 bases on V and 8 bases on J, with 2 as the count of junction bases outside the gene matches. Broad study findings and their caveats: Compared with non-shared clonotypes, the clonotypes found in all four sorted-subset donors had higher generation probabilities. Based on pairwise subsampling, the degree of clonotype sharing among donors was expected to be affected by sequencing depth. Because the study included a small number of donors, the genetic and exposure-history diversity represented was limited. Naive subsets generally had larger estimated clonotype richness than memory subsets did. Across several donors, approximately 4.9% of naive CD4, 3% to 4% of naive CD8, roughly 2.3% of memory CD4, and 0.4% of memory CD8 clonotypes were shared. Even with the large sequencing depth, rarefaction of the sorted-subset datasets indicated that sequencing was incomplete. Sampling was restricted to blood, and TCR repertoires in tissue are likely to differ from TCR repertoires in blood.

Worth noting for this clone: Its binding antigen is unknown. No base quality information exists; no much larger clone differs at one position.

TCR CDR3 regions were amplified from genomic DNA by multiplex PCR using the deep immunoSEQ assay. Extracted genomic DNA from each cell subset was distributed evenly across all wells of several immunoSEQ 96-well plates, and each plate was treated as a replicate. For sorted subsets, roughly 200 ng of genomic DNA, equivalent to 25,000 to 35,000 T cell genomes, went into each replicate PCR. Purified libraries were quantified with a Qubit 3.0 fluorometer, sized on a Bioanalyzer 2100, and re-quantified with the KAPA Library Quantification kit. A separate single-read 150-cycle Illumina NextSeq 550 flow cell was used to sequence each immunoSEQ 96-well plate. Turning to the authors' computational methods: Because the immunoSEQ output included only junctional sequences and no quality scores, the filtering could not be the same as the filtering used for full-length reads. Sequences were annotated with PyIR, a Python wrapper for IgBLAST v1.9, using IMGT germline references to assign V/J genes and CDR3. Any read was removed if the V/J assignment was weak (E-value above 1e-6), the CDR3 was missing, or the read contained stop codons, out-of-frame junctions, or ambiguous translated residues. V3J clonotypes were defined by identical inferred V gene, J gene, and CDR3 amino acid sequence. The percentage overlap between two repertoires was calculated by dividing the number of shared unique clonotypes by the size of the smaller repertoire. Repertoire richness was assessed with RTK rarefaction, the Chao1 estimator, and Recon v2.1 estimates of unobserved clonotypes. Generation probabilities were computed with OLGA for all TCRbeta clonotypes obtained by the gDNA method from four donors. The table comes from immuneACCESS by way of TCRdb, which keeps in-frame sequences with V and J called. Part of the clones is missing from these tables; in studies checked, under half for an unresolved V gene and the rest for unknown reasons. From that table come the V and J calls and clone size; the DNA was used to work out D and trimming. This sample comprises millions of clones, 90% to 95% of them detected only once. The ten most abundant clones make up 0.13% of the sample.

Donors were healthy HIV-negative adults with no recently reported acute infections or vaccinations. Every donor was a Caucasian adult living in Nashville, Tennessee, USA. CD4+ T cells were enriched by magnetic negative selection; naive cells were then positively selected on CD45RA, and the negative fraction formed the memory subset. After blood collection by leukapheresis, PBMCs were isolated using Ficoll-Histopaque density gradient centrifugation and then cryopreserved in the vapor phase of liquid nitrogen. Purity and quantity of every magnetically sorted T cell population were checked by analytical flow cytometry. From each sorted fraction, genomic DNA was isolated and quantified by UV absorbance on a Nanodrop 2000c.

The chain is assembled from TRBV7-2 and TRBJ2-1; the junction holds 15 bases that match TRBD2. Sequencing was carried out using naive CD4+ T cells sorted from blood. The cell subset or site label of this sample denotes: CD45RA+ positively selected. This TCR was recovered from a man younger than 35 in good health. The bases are TGTGCCAGCAGCTTCGGACTAGCGGGAGGGTATGAGCAGTTCTTC. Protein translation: CASSFGLAGGYEQFF.